This TCR beta chain was sequenced during a study of cytomegalovirus exposure and HLA in healthy donors. Study-wide results and caveats: In a later analysis, parvovirus B19, influenza, CMV and Epstein-Barr virus appeared linked to several top co-occurrence clusters.

Worth noting for this clone: The target antigen is unknown.

The germline V gene encodes CDR1 SGHRS and CDR2 YFSETQ. The V end lost 0 bases, the J end lost 9 bases, and 16 bases lay between the germline ends. This CDR3 has 15 residues. Primers included in the PCR were 60 Vbeta and 13 Jbeta primers. Profiled with immunoSEQ multiplex PCR; TCRdb holds only in-frame clones, not every one. The listing records more than 95,000 clones. Sample: PBMCs. The rearrangement uses TRBV5-1 and TRBJ1-5; D perhaps matches TRBD1 (6 bases). The TCR originated in a man aged 40-55 years in good health and CMV-seronegative. CDR3 in amino acids: CASSLDGTPITPQHF. CDR3 bases: TGCGCCAGCAGCTTGGACGGGACACCCATAACGCCCCAGCATTTT.